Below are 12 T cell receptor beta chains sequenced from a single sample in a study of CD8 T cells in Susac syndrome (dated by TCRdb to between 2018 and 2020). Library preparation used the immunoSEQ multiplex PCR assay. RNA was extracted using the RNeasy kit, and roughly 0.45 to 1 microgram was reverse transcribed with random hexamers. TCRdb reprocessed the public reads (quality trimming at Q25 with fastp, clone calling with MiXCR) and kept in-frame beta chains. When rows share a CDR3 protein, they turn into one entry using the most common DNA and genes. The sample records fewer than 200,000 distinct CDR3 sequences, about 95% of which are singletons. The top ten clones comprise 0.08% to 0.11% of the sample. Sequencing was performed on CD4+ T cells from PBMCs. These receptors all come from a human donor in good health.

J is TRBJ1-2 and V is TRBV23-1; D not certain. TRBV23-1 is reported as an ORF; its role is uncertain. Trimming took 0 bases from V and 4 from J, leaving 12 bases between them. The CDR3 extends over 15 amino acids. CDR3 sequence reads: CASSQSRKSVYGYTF. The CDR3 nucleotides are TGCGCCAGCAGTCAATCTAGAAAGTCGGTCTATGGCTACACCTTC.

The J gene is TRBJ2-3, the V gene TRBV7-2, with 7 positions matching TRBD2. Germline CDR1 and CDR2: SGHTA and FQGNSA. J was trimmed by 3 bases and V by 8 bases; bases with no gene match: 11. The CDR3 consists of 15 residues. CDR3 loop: CASSSQRGLTDTQYF. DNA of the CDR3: TGTGCCAGCTCCTCCCAGCGGGGCCTTACAGATACGCAGTATTTT.

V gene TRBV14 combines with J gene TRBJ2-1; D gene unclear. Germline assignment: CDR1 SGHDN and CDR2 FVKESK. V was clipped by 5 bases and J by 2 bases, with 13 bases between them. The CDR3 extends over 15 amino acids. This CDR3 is CASSRRKGTYNEQFF. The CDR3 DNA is TGTGCCAGCAGCAGGCGAAAAGGGACCTACAATGAGCAGTTCTTC.

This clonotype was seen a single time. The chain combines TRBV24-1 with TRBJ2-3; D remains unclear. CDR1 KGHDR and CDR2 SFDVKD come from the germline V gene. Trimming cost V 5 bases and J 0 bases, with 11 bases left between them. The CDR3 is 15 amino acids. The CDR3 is CATSAWGSSTDTQYF. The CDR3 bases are TGTGCCACCAGTGCGTGGGGATCTAGCACAGATACGCAGTATTTT.

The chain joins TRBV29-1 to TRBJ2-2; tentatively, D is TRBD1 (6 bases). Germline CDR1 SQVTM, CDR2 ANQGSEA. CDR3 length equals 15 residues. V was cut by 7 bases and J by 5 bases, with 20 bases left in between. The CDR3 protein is CSGGVRGKGTGELFF. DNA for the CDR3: TGCAGCGGGGGAGTCAGGGGAAAAGGAACCGGGGAGCTGTTTTTT.

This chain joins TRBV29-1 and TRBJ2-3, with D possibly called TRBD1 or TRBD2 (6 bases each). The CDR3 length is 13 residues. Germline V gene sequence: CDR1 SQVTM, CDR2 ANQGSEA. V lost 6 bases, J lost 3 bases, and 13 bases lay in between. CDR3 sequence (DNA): TGCAGCGTCGGAGGGCAGGGGACAGATACGCAGTATTTT. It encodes CSVGGQGTDTQYF.

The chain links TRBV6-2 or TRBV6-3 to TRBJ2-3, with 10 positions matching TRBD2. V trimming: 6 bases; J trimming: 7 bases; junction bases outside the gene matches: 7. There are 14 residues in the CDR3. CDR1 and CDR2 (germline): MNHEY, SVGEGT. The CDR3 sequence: CASSPQRGGNTQYF. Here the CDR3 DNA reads TGTGCCAGCAGCCCCCAGCGGGGGGGAAATACGCAGTATTTT.

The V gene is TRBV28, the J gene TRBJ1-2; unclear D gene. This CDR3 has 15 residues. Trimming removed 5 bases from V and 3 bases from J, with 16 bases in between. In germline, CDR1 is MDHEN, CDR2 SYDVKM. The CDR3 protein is CASSPTSPQDYGYTF. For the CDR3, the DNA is TGTGCCAGCAGTCCCACCTCCCCGCAGGACTATGGCTACACCTTC.

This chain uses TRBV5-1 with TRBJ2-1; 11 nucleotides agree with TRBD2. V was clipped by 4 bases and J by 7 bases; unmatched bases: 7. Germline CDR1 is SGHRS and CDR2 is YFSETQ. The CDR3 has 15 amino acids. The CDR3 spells CASSKTSGTGNEQFF. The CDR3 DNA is TGCGCCAGCAGCAAGACTAGCGGGACGGGGAATGAGCAGTTCTTC. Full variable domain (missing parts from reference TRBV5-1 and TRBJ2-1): KAGVTQTPRYLIKTRGQQVTLSCSPISGHRSVSWYQQTPGQGLQFLFEYFSETQRNKGNFPGRFSGRQFSNSRSEMNVSTLELGDSALYLCASSKTSGTGNEQFFGPGTRLTVL.

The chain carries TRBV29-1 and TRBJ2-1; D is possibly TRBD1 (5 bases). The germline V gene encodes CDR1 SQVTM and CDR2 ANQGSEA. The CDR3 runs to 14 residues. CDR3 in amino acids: CTATGFSQVNEQFF. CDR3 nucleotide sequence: TGCACCGCTACGGGCTTTTCACAGGTCAATGAGCAGTTCTTC.

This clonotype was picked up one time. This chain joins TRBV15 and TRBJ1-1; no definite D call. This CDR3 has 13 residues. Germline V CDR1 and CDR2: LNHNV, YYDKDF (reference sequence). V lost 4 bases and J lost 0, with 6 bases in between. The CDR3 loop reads CATSTEMNTEAFF. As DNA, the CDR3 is TGTGCCACCAGCACGGAAATGAACACTGAAGCTTTCTTT.

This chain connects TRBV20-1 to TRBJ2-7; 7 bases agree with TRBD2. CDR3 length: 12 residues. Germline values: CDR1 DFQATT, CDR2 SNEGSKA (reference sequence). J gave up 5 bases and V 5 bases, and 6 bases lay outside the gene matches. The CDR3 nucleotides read TGCAGTGCTCCTAGGACTAGGGACGAGCAGTACTTC. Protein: CSAPRTRDEQYF.